This TCR beta chain emerged from a study of T cells in Graves' hyperthyroidism and ophthalmopathy. Study outcomes and limitations: Ophthalmopathy was distinguished from stable hyperthyroidism by 13 V-J signatures. Appearing also in blood were most of the thyroid clonotypes expanded above 0.001.

Uncontrolled infection, other autoimmune disease, pregnancy or lactation disqualified patients from enrolment. This CDR3 spans 15 amino acids. From germline, CDR1 is LNHDA and CDR2 SQIVND (reference sequence). J gave up 0 bases and V 7 bases, and 9 bases lay outside the gene matches. This clonotype was seen a few times. The antigen remains unidentified. It was RNA transcripts that yielded the amplified TCR beta CDR3 regions. Using the HTBI primer set, a first-round RT-PCR was run on the TCR CDR3. TCRdb fed the multiplex PCR reads into MiXCR, producing one record per CDR3 protein. The sample has around 210,000 distinct CDR3 sequences, about a sixth seen once.

Sequencing was done on a sample of blood. The chain joins TRBV19 to TRBJ2-7; TRBD1 agrees at 7 bases. The receptor comes from a woman between 45 and 65 years old with Graves' hyperthyroidism. CDR3 amino acids: CASTREGQNSYEQYF. The DNA of the CDR3 is TGTGCCAGTACCAGAGAGGGACAGAACTCCTACGAGCAGTACTTC. The full variable domain, with the rest looked up from reference TRBV19 and TRBJ2-7, is DGGITQSPKYLFRKEGQNVTLSCEQNLNHDAMYWYRQDPGQGLRLIYYSQIVNDFQKGDIAEGYSVSREKKESFPLTVTSAQKNPTAFYLCASTREGQNSYEQYFGPGTRLTVT.